These 24 T cell receptor beta chains originate from one sample sequenced in a study of response to subunit inactivated influenza vaccine. TCRdb processed the RT-PCR reads anew with MiXCR; each CDR3 protein has one entry. The profile shows around 200,000 distinct CDR3 sequences, 12% of them singletons. This sample also appeared in a second study, on T cells expressing NK-cell markers. From that second work: With UMIs, 5'RACE template switching was used to make TCR beta cDNA.

Sample: CD8+ T cells sorted from PBMCs, taken 11 to 12 days after vaccination. The source of these receptors is a man aged 45 to 65 who received an inactivated influenza vaccine.

This clonotype was recorded a few times. The chain joins TRBV20-1 to TRBJ2-7, with 10 positions matching TRBD2. The CDR3 has 15 residues. The junction had 8 bases not matched to a gene; V was cut back by 6 bases and J by 0 bases. Germline CDR1 reads DFQATT; CDR2 reads SNEGSKA (reference sequence). The CDR3 DNA reads TGCAGTGCCAGCCCCACTAGCGGGATCTCCTACGAGCAGTACTTC. It specifies CSASPTSGISYEQYF.

Ten or more counts support this clonotype. V and J are TRBV9 and TRBJ2-3; no reliable D call. Trimming shortened V by 2 bases and J by 0 bases, and 7 bases separated the two germline ends. The CDR3 consists of 14 residues. Germline-derived CDR1 and CDR2 are SGDLS and YYNGEE. The CDR3 sequence: CASSVTQSTDTQYF. CDR3 bases: TGTGCCAGCAGCGTCACACAAAGCACAGATACGCAGTATTTT.

This clonotype was found a few times. The rearrangement joins TRBV28 to TRBJ1-2; the D gene is possibly TRBD1 (5 bases). The V gene's germline CDR1 is MDHEN and CDR2 SYDVKM. Between the trimmed V and J ends, which lost 3 bases and 4 bases, there was a span of 18 bases. The CDR3 runs 16 residues. DNA of the CDR3: TGTGCCAGCAGTTTTATTGGCGACAGTAAAAGCTATGGCTACACCTTC. This translates into CASSFIGDSKSYGYTF.

Only a few counts were recorded for this clonotype. The CDR3 region is CASSGDRGRNYGYTF. CDR3 sequence (DNA): TGCGCCAGCAGCGGGGACAGGGGGCGAAACTATGGCTACACCTTC. The chain joins TRBV5-1 to TRBJ1-2; 12 bases agree with TRBD1. From germline, CDR1 is SGHRS and CDR2 YFSETQ. V lost 4 bases, J lost 2 bases, and 3 bases stayed unmatched. The CDR3 totals 15 residues.

This clonotype was detected only a few times. The V call is TRBV25-1, the J call TRBJ1-2; 10 bases are shared with TRBD1. Per the germline V gene, CDR1 is MGHDK and CDR2 is SYGVNS. This CDR3 is 15 amino acids long. Trimming cost V 6 bases and J 6 bases; bases outside gene matches: 10. The CDR3: CASSLRDRGSDGYTF. As DNA, the CDR3 is TGTGCCAGCAGCCTCCGGGACAGGGGCTCCGATGGCTACACCTTC.

This chain uses TRBV7-9 with TRBJ1-4, with 7 positions matching TRBD1. Trimming at V came to 0 bases and at J to 5 bases, leaving 6 bases not matched to a gene. The length of the CDR3 is 16 residues. From germline, CDR1 is SEHNR and CDR2 FQNEAQ (reference sequence). Written as DNA, the CDR3 is TGTGCCAGCAGCTTAGCTGAAGACAGGGAAAATGAAAAACTGTTTTTT. Translating it yields CASSLAEDRENEKLFF.

In this sample, this clonotype turned up many times. V and J are TRBV12-3 or TRBV12-4 and TRBJ2-2; D is perhaps TRBD2 (7 bases). CDR3 length equals 12 residues. In DNA form, the CDR3 reads TGTGCACAGCGAGGGGGGGTCGGGGAGCTGTTTTTT. It yields the protein CAQRGGVGELFF.

The chain has TRBV15 and TRBJ2-2, with D uncertain. The V and J ends lost 0 bases and 1 base respectively, with 12 bases between them. From germline, CDR1 is LNHNV and CDR2 YYDKDF (reference sequence). This CDR3 has 17 amino acids. This CDR3 is CATSRDLAGLNTGELFF. The CDR3 DNA reads as TGTGCCACCAGCAGAGATCTGGCAGGTTTGAACACCGGGGAGCTGTTTTTT.

Worth noting for this clonotype: At one end, the junction sequence differs from germline, possibly due to a read error. The chain uses TRBV28 and TRBJ2-7; D is possibly TRBD1 (6 bases). This CDR3 region has 15 residues. Per the germline V gene, CDR1 is MDHEN and CDR2 is SYDVKM. CDR3 protein: CASTKEMGASNEQYF. CDR3 sequence (DNA): TGTGCCAGCACCAAAGAGATGGGGGCCTCCAACGAGCAGTACTTC.

This chain connects TRBV19 to TRBJ1-6; D possibly corresponds to TRBD1 (5 bases). This CDR3 contains 15 residues. Germline values: CDR1 LNHDA, CDR2 SQIVND (reference sequence). Trimming removed 5 bases from V and 7 bases from J, with 15 bases in between. The CDR3 sequence: CASSSAWRGNSPLHF. CDR3 DNA sequence: TGTGCCAGTAGTTCCGCTTGGCGGGGGAATTCACCCCTCCACTTT.

This clonotype has just one count. V is TRBV19 and J is TRBJ2-7; 10 positions agree with TRBD2. The junction had 8 bases not matched to a gene; V was cut back by 5 bases and J by 4 bases. This CDR3 contains 15 residues. Per germline, CDR1 LNHDA and CDR2 SQIVND (reference sequence). The chain's CDR3 is CASSLRLAGEYEQYF. CDR3 nucleotide sequence: TGTGCCAGTAGTCTGCGTCTAGCGGGAGAATACGAGCAGTACTTC.

This clonotype showed up just a few times. The chain links TRBV27 to TRBJ2-3; D unclear. Germline loops: CDR1 MNHEY, CDR2 SMNVEV (reference sequence). The V end lost 4 bases, the J end lost 2 bases, and 10 bases lay between the germline ends. The CDR3 loop spans 14 amino acids. CDR3 coding DNA: TGTGCCAGCAGTTCAGGAGCTTACACAGATACGCAGTATTTT. Amino acid sequence: CASSSGAYTDTQYF.

There are many counts of this clonotype. The chain recombines TRBV28 with TRBJ2-7, with D perhaps matching TRBD1 (5 bases). The CDR3 has 15 amino acids. The V gene's germline CDR1 is MDHEN and CDR2 SYDVKM. The ends were cut back, 5 bases at V and 2 bases at J, with 16 bases in the middle. The CDR3 DNA reads as TGTGCCAGCAGTACCCAGGGTGACGGCCCCTACGAGCAGTACTTC. Its translation is CASSTQGDGPYEQYF.

This chain connects TRBV28 to TRBJ2-3; D gene uncertain. The CDR3 contains 14 residues. Germline V gene data show CDR1 as MDHEN and CDR2 as SYDVKM. The V end was cut by 6 bases, the J end by 2 bases, with 12 bases between. CDR3 protein: CASSPLIHTDTQYF. The CDR3, as DNA: TGTGCCAGCAGCCCCCTAATCCACACAGATACGCAGTATTTT.

The V gene is TRBV3-1, the J gene TRBJ2-7, with TRBD2 identical over 8 bases. The CDR3 extends over 15 amino acids. V gave up 0 bases and J gave up 5 bases; unmatched junction bases: 6. CDR1 is LGHDT and CDR2 is YNNKEL in the germline V gene (reference sequence). CDR3: CASSQDMGLDNEQYF. For the CDR3, the DNA is TGTGCCAGCAGCCAAGATATGGGACTAGATAACGAGCAGTACTTC.

The genes are TRBV28 and TRBJ2-5, with a weak D call TRBD2 (5 bases). Between the trimmed V and J ends, which lost 3 bases and 6 bases, there was a span of 11 bases. The CDR3 spans 13 residues. The germline gives CDR1 MDHEN, CDR2 SYDVKM. DNA of the CDR3: TGTGCCAGCAGTTTCATCGGAGGAAAGACCCAGTACTTC. This translates into CASSFIGGKTQYF.

This chain joins TRBV10-3 and TRBJ2-7, with D unresolved. The germline V and J ends were trimmed by 3 bases and 3 bases, with 3 bases remaining between them. From germline, CDR1 is ENHRY and CDR2 SYGVKD. This CDR3 has 11 amino acids. CDR3 residues: CAISDNYEQYF. The CDR3, as DNA: TGTGCCATCAGTGACAACTACGAGCAGTACTTC.

V gene TRBV4-3 combines with J gene TRBJ1-6; no clear D. The CDR3 contains 15 residues. Trimming cost V 5 bases and J 4 bases, with 12 bases left between them. The germline CDR1 and CDR2 sequences are LGHNA and YSLEER. Here the CDR3 DNA reads TGCGCCAGCAGCACAACAAACACATATAATTCACCCCTCCACTTT. Translating gives CASSTTNTYNSPLHF.

This clonotype was observed at least ten times. The chain has TRBV11-2 and TRBJ2-7; 9 positions agree with TRBD1. J lost 3 bases, V lost 4 bases, and 1 base had no gene match. There are 13 residues in the CDR3. The V gene's germline CDR1 is SGHAT and CDR2 FQNNGV. The CDR3 protein is CASSWGQGYEQYF. The DNA for the CDR3 is TGTGCCAGCAGCTGGGGACAGGGCTACGAGCAGTACTTC.

This clonotype occurred a few times. This chain uses TRBV7-9 with TRBJ1-2, with 9 nucleotides matching TRBD1. Per the germline V gene, CDR1 is SEHNR and CDR2 is FQNEAQ (reference sequence). The CDR3 extends over 14 amino acids. V shed 1 base and J 4 bases; nucleotides not matched to a gene: 1. The CDR3 bases are TGTGCCAGCAGCTTAGGACAGGGGGGCTATGGCTACACCTTC. Residues: CASSLGQGGYGYTF.

The rearrangement uses TRBV5-1 and TRBJ2-7; D could derive from TRBD1 or TRBD2 (5 bases each). The germline gives CDR1 SGHRS, CDR2 YFSETQ. Trimming removed 5 bases at V and 6 bases at J, with 12 bases between. The CDR3 covers 12 residues. The CDR3 sequence is CASREWGREQYF. CDR3 bases: TGCGCCAGCAGAGAGTGGGGACGCGAGCAGTACTTC. Full variable domain (missing parts from reference TRBV5-1 and TRBJ2-7): KAGVTQTPRYLIKTRGQQVTLSCSPISGHRSVSWYQQTPGQGLQFLFEYFSETQRNKGNFPGRFSGRQFSNSRSEMNVSTLELGDSALYLCASREWGREQYFGPGTRLTVT.

J is TRBJ1-2 and V is TRBV14; TRBD1 agrees at 7 bases. The CDR3 has 17 amino acids. The V and J ends lost 3 bases and 0 bases, in that order; junction bases with no gene match: 10. Germline V gives CDR1 SGHDN, CDR2 FVKESK. CDR3 sequence reads: CASSHVAGGRANYGYTF. The CDR3 DNA is TGTGCCAGCAGCCATGTCGCAGGGGGGCGAGCTAACTATGGCTACACCTTC.

There are many counts of this clonotype. The chain carries TRBV28 and TRBJ2-7; D is uncertain. The V gene's germline CDR1 is MDHEN and CDR2 SYDVKM. This CDR3 region has 14 residues. V gave up 6 bases and J gave up 3 bases, with 15 bases separating them. CDR3 in DNA: TGTGCCAGCAGCCTCCTGGGCGGCGGCTACGAGCAGTACTTC. It translates to CASSLLGGGYEQYF.

In this sample, this clonotype turned up many times. This chain links TRBV6-2 or TRBV6-3 with TRBJ1-5; 7 positions agree with TRBD1. This CDR3 region has 15 residues. CDR1 MNHEY and CDR2 SVGEGT come from the germline V gene. The V and J ends lost 6 bases and 4 bases, in that order; junction bases with no gene match: 9. For the CDR3, the DNA is TGTGCCAGCAGGCCCGAAGGGACAGCTAATCAGCCCCAGCATTTT. Protein product: CASRPEGTANQPQHF.